Below, one TCR beta chain is given with its context. Its antigen is still unknown. No much larger clonotype is one base removed from it; base qualities were not supplied. V is clipped by 6 bases and J by 4 bases, and the sequence between their germline boundaries is 18 bases long. From cysteine to phenylalanine, the CDR3 is 14 amino acids long. Of the read, only the CDR3 DNA is kept; its 42 bases are in frame from base 1. In the germline V gene (reference sequence), CDR1 corresponds to GTSNPN and CDR2 to SVGIG. Read against the paper, the sample's time point label means: baseline before first vaccination. The treatment or condition tag for this specimen amounts to: meningococcal conjugate vaccine given as trial control. Vaccinee samples came from UK trials COV001 and COV002, including a single-blind randomized controlled phase 2/3 trial of AZD1222 (ChAdOx1 nCoV-19) in healthy adults. Trial participant PBMC samples were collected at day 0 and day 28 after the second dose for TCRbeta chain sequencing.

The data belong to a study of T cell responses to AZD1222 COVID-19 vaccine (dated by TCRdb to the early 2020s). About the study as a whole: TCR sequencing covered 233 trial participants: 200 to 210 given two doses of AZD1222 and 26 given two doses of MenACWY control vaccine. Trial participants were enrolled into age subgroups of 18-55, 56-69 and 70-plus years, which contained roughly 150, 30 and 60 TCR-sequenced participants, respectively.

The CDR3 regions of human TCRbeta chains were analyzed by immunosequencing. Per the source publication's procedure: Repertoire TCRs were matched against a reference library of SARS-CoV-2-specific TCRs generated with the MIRA antigen-specificity platform. Breadth meant the fraction of unique TCRs that were SARS-CoV-2-associated, whereas depth meant the fraction of total T cells that were SARS-CoV-2-associated. Each spike-specific TCR was assigned to its reactive spike region and to a CD4 or CD8 class using the MIRA data. Log10-transformed breadth and depth values were compared by one-way ANOVA with Sidak's multiple comparisons tests. The clones in this table, taken by TCRdb from immuneACCESS, are in-frame only. Not every clone is retained; where verified, under half of the shortfall comes from an unresolved V gene, and the cause of the rest is unknown. V, J and clone size reflect that table, while D and trimming were determined from the DNA. Across this sample there are over 70,000 clones, with 88% seen only once. The ten most abundant clones make up around 10% of the sample.

On the study overall, not on this receptor specifically: Reportedly, almost half of the unique spike-specific TCRs recognized epitopes lying outside the regions that are mutated in the B.1.351 and B.1.1.7 variants. No day 14 peak-response samples were available, so repertoires were characterized only after the peak T cell response. Conclusions about previously exposed vaccinees are limited because only 5 or 6 AZD1222 recipients were SARS-CoV-2 seropositive at baseline. After two AZD1222 doses, spike-specific TCR breadth and depth were significantly higher than at day 0 and than in MenACWY recipients. Most participants were white British and females outnumbered males, and the authors suggested that clonal diversity may have been underestimated. In the small 56-69-year group, the increase in depth fell short of significance, most likely because of low power. CD4 TCRs associated with the vaccine covered the entire spike protein, and the dominant responses were in regions 160-218 and 743-854.

Source: peripheral blood, taken on day 0 of MenACWY control vaccination. The clonotype originates from an adult in good health. The rearrangement joined TRBV30 to TRBJ1-1; TRBD1 is perhaps the D gene, given 6 matching bases. The CDR3 here reads CACEGGGLGTEAFF. The DNA is as follows: TGTGCCTGCGAGGGAGGGGGGCTAGGCACTGAAGCTTTCTTT.